This is a list of T cell receptor beta chains from one sample in a study of fetal regulatory T cell absence and autoimmunity. Libraries were prepared by immunoSEQ multiplex PCR; TCRdb keeps only in-frame clonotypes and omits some of them. Here the sample spans about 50,000 clones, roughly 83% being singletons. Sequencing was carried out using cord blood. These receptors all come from a newborn boy with IPEX syndrome. Each CDR3 is given with its conserved first and last residue. The D gene is left open where the match is weak. The listing skips clone size in some rows; elsewhere it reads once, few, many or a size class.

d_call: TRBD2
clone_size: -
v_call: TRBV4-3
cdr3_aa: CASSQDLGLAGRAAGELFF

d_call: TRBD2
clone_size: -
v_call: TRBV30
cdr3_aa: CAWSGGGYNTGELFF

d_call: -
clone_size: -
v_call: TRBV5-6
cdr3_aa: CASSLIDSTYEQYF

d_call: -
clone_size: -
v_call: TRBV13
cdr3_aa: CASSLRDLYSYTF

d_call: -
clone_size: -
v_call: TRBV30
cdr3_aa: CAWSPERGANEKLFF

d_call: TRBD1
clone_size: -
v_call: TRBV27
cdr3_aa: CASSPRDRMNTEAFF

d_call: -
clone_size: -
v_call: TRBV19
cdr3_aa: CASSTLQGRGNTGELFF

d_call: -
clone_size: few
v_call: TRBV4-1
cdr3_aa: CASSHNTEAFF

d_call: -
clone_size: -
v_call: TRBV6-5
cdr3_aa: CASSYESPYEQYF

d_call: TRBD2
clone_size: -
v_call: TRBV2
cdr3_aa: CASSPSGGATGELFF

d_call: -
clone_size: -
v_call: TRBV30
cdr3_aa: CAWRRSYEQYF

d_call: TRBD1
clone_size: -
v_call: TRBV10-3
cdr3_aa: CAISEWPGQSEKLFF

d_call: TRBD1
clone_size: -
v_call: TRBV27
cdr3_aa: CASSLWGQGSETQYF

d_call: -
clone_size: -
v_call: TRBV6-5
cdr3_aa: CASSEARAEKLFF

d_call: -
clone_size: -
v_call: TRBV27
cdr3_aa: CASQWRGGEKLFF

d_call: TRBD1
clone_size: -
v_call: TRBV7-8
cdr3_aa: CAIWAGGGEAFF

d_call: -
clone_size: -
v_call: TRBV6-5
cdr3_aa: CASSYSRPQTNYGYTF

d_call: -
clone_size: few
v_call: TRBV10-1
cdr3_aa: CASSDTGGTDTQYF

d_call: -
clone_size: -
v_call: TRBV6-5
cdr3_aa: CASSYSAAGNTEAFF

d_call: -
clone_size: -
v_call: TRBV9
cdr3_aa: CASSVLGLSEAFF

d_call: -
clone_size: -
v_call: TRBV9
cdr3_aa: CASSVEGQGETQYF

d_call: TRBD2
clone_size: -
v_call: TRBV5-4
cdr3_aa: CASSSLAGGVDTQYF

d_call: -
clone_size: -
v_call: TRBV5-5
cdr3_aa: CASSRGPGEQFF

d_call: TRBD1
clone_size: -
v_call: TRBV5-8
cdr3_aa: CASSLDGTATNYGYTF